These T cell receptor beta chains were read from a single sample in a study of shared clonotypes between healthy human individuals. Assay: immunoSEQ multiplex PCR; the TCRdb copy retains only in-frame clones and omits some. The sample gives roughly 890,000 clones, around 93% of which show up once; about 24% is in the top ten. Sequenced: naive CD8+ T cells sorted from blood. These receptor sequences come from a man aged 25-45 years in good health. Each CDR3 is given with its conserved first and last residue. Each record gives: V gene, J gene, clone size, D gene, CDR3 DNA, CDR3 protein. The D gene is left open where the match is weak. Rows give clone size only sometimes, using once, few, many, or a class for an expanded clone.

>TRBV28|TRBJ2-1|.|TRBD1
TGTGCCAGCACTGACAGGGCCTCAAGCTCCTACAATGAGCAGTTCTTC
CASTDRASSSYNEQFF
>TRBV19|TRBJ2-7|.|.
TGTGCCAGTAGTATAGAGGACACCTCCCCCTACGAGCAGTACTTC
CASSIEDTSPYEQYF
>TRBV11-2|TRBJ2-7|few|.
TGTGCCAGCAGCTCTCCGACAGACGAGCAGTACTTC
CASSSPTDEQYF
>TRBV5-4|TRBJ1-5|.|.
TGTGCCAGCAGCATCGGGGGTGCGGGGCCCCAGCATTTT
CASSIGGAGPQHF
>TRBV4-1|TRBJ2-1|.|.
TGCGCCAGCAGCCAAGCCTTGTACTCCCTCAATGAGCAGTTCTTC
CASSQALYSLNEQFF
>TRBV6-1|TRBJ2-3|.|.
TGTGCCACGAGCCCGATGGATACGCAGTATTTT
CATSPMDTQYF
>TRBV29-1|TRBJ2-2|.|.
TGCAGCGTTTTCGTAACGAACACCGGGGAGCTGTTTTTT
CSVFVTNTGELFF
>TRBV6-6|TRBJ1-2|.|TRBD1
TGTGCCAGCAGTTACTCCGAGGGACAGGCCGTCTATGGCTACACCTTC
CASSYSEGQAVYGYTF
>TRBV11-3|TRBJ2-5|.|.
TGTGCCAGCAGCCCAAGGGGGGGAGGAGAGACCCAGTACTTC
CASSPRGGGETQYF
>TRBV6-4|TRBJ2-3|.|.
TGTGCCAGCAGTGTCGTTGGCGGGGGCACAGATACGCAGTATTTT
CASSVVGGGTDTQYF
>TRBV27|TRBJ2-1|.|TRBD2
TGTGCCAGCAGTTTGGGGACTAGGATTTGGTATGAGCAGTTCTTC
CASSLGTRIWYEQFF
>TRBV5-1|TRBJ2-3|.|.
TGCGCCAGCAGCAATCGGGGCAGCACAGATACGCAGTATTTT
CASSNRGSTDTQYF
>TRBV5-4|TRBJ2-3|.|.
TGTGCCAGCAGTTTGAGGGGAGGAGGGTCGGCAGATACGCAGTATTTT
CASSLRGGGSADTQYF
>TRBV7-6|TRBJ2-7|.|.
TGTGCCAGCAGCCCGACAGGCTACGAGCAGTACTTC
CASSPTGYEQYF
>TRBV6-5|TRBJ1-1|.|TRBD1
TGTGCCAGCAGTTACTCCCAAACAGGGGAGGTAGAAGCTTTCTTT
CASSYSQTGEVEAFF
>TRBV19|TRBJ2-7|.|TRBD1
TGTGCCAGTAGTGCCACAGGGGCCCCCTACGAGCAGTACTTC
CASSATGAPYEQYF
>TRBV7-9|TRBJ1-4|.|.
TGTGCCAGCAGCAAGGGGACTGAAAAACTGTTTTTT
CASSKGTEKLFF
>TRBV7-9|TRBJ1-1|.|.
TGTGCCAGCAGCACCCAAACAGGAATGAACACTGAAGCTTTCTTT
CASSTQTGMNTEAFF
>TRBV27|TRBJ1-1|.|.
TGTGCCAGCGCCCTCGGGGAGACTACTGAAGCTTTCTTT
CASALGETTEAFF
>TRBV10-3|TRBJ1-1|.|.
TGTGCCATCAGTGAGCCTGGGGTCACTGAAGCTTTCTTT
CAISEPGVTEAFF
>TRBV7-9|TRBJ2-1|once|TRBD2
TGTGCCAACTGGGCTAGCGGGAGCTATGAGCAGTTCTTC
CANWASGSYEQFF
>TRBV18|TRBJ2-7|.|.
TGTGCCAGCTCACCTGGAGGGCTCGAGCAGTACTTC
CASSPGGLEQYF
>TRBV7-3|TRBJ2-1|.|.
TGTGCCAGCAGCTCCCCCTCTGGTGAGCAGTTCTTC
CASSSPSGEQFF
>TRBV7-9|TRBJ2-7|.|.
TGTGCCAGCAGCCAGACGGAAACCTACGAGCAGTACTTC
CASSQTETYEQYF
>TRBV4-2|TRBJ1-1|.|.
TGTGCCAGCAGCATCCCCCGGGCCCTTCACACTGAAGCTTTCTTT
CASSIPRALHTEAFF
>TRBV9|TRBJ2-7|.|.
TGTGCCAGCAGCGAAACAGGGTACGAGCAGTACTTC
CASSETGYEQYF
>TRBV11-2|TRBJ2-5|.|.
TGTGCCAGCAGCTTAGTTCGTGGGTCACCCCAAGAGACCCAGTACTTC
CASSLVRGSPQETQYF
>TRBV2|TRBJ1-5|.|.
TGTGCCAGCAGTGAACCAGGGAGGAATCAGCCCCAGCATTTT
CASSEPGRNQPQHF
>TRBV7-9|TRBJ2-5|once|.
TGTGCCAGCAGCTTAGACCTGAAGACCCAGTACTTC
CASSLDLKTQYF
>TRBV9|TRBJ2-1|.|.
TGTGCCAGCAGCGTAGACGCGGACCAGTACAATGAGCAGTTCTTC
CASSVDADQYNEQFF
>TRBV27|TRBJ2-7|.|.
TGTGCCAGCAGTTTATCGGCAGCCAATATATACGAGCAGTACTTC
CASSLSAANIYEQYF